This T cell receptor beta chain appears in the sequencing data of a study of low-dose radiotherapy and immunotherapy resistance in tumors (dated by TCRdb to between 2022 and 2023). Study-wide context: In Cohort 1, 0.5 Gy per fraction was delivered every 2 weeks, and a total PTV dose of 6.5 Gy was prescribed. Cohort 2 received 1 Gy per fraction every two weeks, with a total of 13 Gy over 26 weeks. Nivolumab and ipilimumab were both given intravenously, with nivolumab at a 240 mg flat dose every two weeks and ipilimumab at 1 mg/kg every six weeks. Cyclophosphamide 200 mg/m2 was given intravenously every two weeks, one day before each radiation and immunotherapy administration. Aspirin 300 mg was taken orally once daily by patients for four cycles, starting on cycle 1 day 1. No randomization into treatment groups was done for the people taking part in the trial. Eight patients were included in the translational analysis, namely three from the first dose cohort plus the first five from the second dose cohort.

Many counts were recorded for this clonotype. Its antigen specificity is not known. Base-call qualities are not available, and no considerably larger clone is one nucleotide away. The V end loses 2 bases and the J end loses 6 bases, and a stretch of 20 bases separates them. CDR1 SQVTM and CDR2 ANQGSEA are derived from the germline V gene. The CDR3 covers 16 residues, taking in both the cysteine and the phenylalanine. Just CDR3 DNA is preserved here, 48 bases in frame from base 1. Taken with the paper, the label for time point translates to: before trial treatment. The donors came from RACIN, which was a single-arm phase I dose-escalation trial that paired nivolumab and ipilimumab with aspirin, low-dose cyclophosphamide and low-dose radiotherapy. Eligible patients had advanced, TIL-negative solid tumors. The sequencing machine was an Illumina HiSeq 2500. To make first-strand cDNA, Superscript III was used along with a set of TRAV- and TRBV-specific primers so that both the TCRalpha and TCRbeta chains were covered. TCRs were amplified for around 20 PCR cycles with Phusion, using a constant-region primer paired with the adapter attached to the V primers. The MessageAmp II aRNA Amplification Kit was used to amplify the isolated mRNA, with in vitro transcription run for approximately 15 hours at 37 degrees C. The Dynabeads mRNA DIRECT Purification Kit was used to isolate the mRNA for TCR sequencing. A second roughly 23-cycle Phusion PCR added indexed Illumina adapters, and products were purified with AMPure XP beads. As for the authors' bioinformatics: Using custom Perl scripts, TCR sequences encoding the same protein were pooled, out-of-frame sequences were removed, and the abundance of each clonotype was computed. Any TCR sequence backed by just one read was left out of the analysis. Among the metrics used to describe the repertoires were Shannon entropy, Gini index, clonality, richness, and the frequency of TCRs shared between repertoires. TCRdb trimmed the raw reads at Q25, called clones with MiXCR and kept productive beta chains. Entries are consolidated by CDR3 protein sequence, retaining the most common genes and DNA. The V and J calls here are based on TCRdb, not the publication. The sample table lists 64,000 or so distinct CDR3 sequences, around a third of them with a count of one. More than 9.5% of the sample rests with the top ten.

Specimen: PBMCs, collected before treatment. This TCR came from a female donor with ovarian cancer. The sequence joins TRBV29-1 to TRBJ2-1; the best D guess is TRBD2, with 6 bases matching. The CDR3 region: CSVERVKSGWGNEQFF. The nucleotide sequence is TGCAGCGTTGAACGGGTTAAGAGCGGGTGGGGCAATGAGCAGTTCTTC.